These T cell receptor beta chains were read from a single sample in a study of identical twins. TCRdb re-analysed the 5' RACE reads in MiXCR, keeping a single row per CDR3 protein. The data contain 270,000 or so distinct CDR3 sequences, approximately 8.3% of them singletons. The data also belong to a second study, concerning yellow fever vaccine responses in identical twins.

The material sequenced was CD8+ T cells sorted from blood. Receptors originate from a woman aged 18-29 years in good health. The CDR3 runs from the conserved cysteine through the conserved F or W. The D gene is left open where the match is weak. The size of a clone is reported for some rows only, either as once, few or many, or as a class for expanded clones.

clone size	D gene	V gene	J gene	CDR3 DNA	CDR3 protein
few	-	TRBV24-1	TRBJ2-3	TGTGCCACCAGTGATTTGCAAGACTCACTGACAGATACGCAGTATTTT	CATSDLQDSLTDTQYF
few	TRBD2	TRBV7-9	TRBJ2-1	TGTGCCAGCAGCTTAAGGAGCGGGGGACCCTCCTACAATGAGCAGTTCTTC	CASSLRSGGPSYNEQFF
-	-	TRBV10-3	TRBJ2-3	TGTGCCATCAGTGAGTCGGATTTTAGGAGCCGTACCACAGATACGCAGTATTTT	CAISESDFRSRTTDTQYF
many	-	TRBV7-3	TRBJ2-1	TGTGCCAGCACCTCAGATGCGGCAATGAATGAGCAGTTCTTC	CASTSDAAMNEQFF
-	-	TRBV28	TRBJ2-2	TGTGCCAGCAAGGGGGGGACATCCGCGAACACCGGGGAGCTGTTTTTT	CASKGGTSANTGELFF
many	TRBD2	TRBV15	TRBJ2-7	TGTGCCACCAGCAGAGATGTGGGAAGCGGGAGCTCGTACTACGAGCAGTACTTC	CATSRDVGSGSSYYEQYF
-	-	TRBV12-3/TRBV12-4	TRBJ2-2	TGTGCCAGCAGTTTTATTGGCGGGGGCCCCGGGGAGCTGTTTTTT	CASSFIGGGPGELFF
many	-	TRBV5-1	TRBJ2-1	TGCGCCAGCAGCTTGGGTACCAACATCCGAAACGAGCAGTTCTTC	CASSLGTNIRNEQFF
few	-	TRBV11-2	TRBJ2-7	TGTGCCAGCAGCTTAGTCCCATTCTCCTACGAGCAGTACTTC	CASSLVPFSYEQYF
few	-	TRBV4-3	TRBJ2-7	TGCGCCAGCAGCCCACGGGCTAGCCCAATCTACGAGCAGTACTTC	CASSPRASPIYEQYF
many	-	TRBV7-9	TRBJ2-1	TGTGCCAGCAGCCACCCGTCTGCAGGACATTTAAAGTTCTTC	CASSHPSAGHLKFF
-	-	TRBV27	TRBJ2-1	TGTGCCAGCAGTTTATTATCAGATGAGAATGAGCAGTTCTTC	CASSLLSDENEQFF
many	-	TRBV9	TRBJ2-5	TGTGCCAGCAGCGTAGGAGGGGGGGCCATAGAGACCCAGTACTTC	CASSVGGGAIETQYF
few	TRBD1	TRBV27	TRBJ2-7	TGTGCCAGCAGGCGTCAGGGGGCGCTCGAAGAGCAGTACTTC	CASRRQGALEEQYF
-	-	TRBV28	TRBJ2-7	TGTGCCAGCATAAGGAAGGGACGCTACGAGCAGTACTTC	CASIRKGRYEQYF
few	-	TRBV3-1	TRBJ2-3	TGTGCCAGCAGCCCCCTCCTGAGTAAATATGATACGCAGTATTTT	CASSPLLSKYDTQYF
many	TRBD1	TRBV4-3	TRBJ2-1	TGCGCCAGTACAGAAAACCAAGGGACAGCAGACTACAATGAGCAGTTCTTC	CASTENQGTADYNEQFF
many	TRBD2	TRBV28	TRBJ2-3	TGTGCCAGCAGTCTTTCCTTAGCGGGAGGCCTCAGCACAGATACGCAGTATTTT	CASSLSLAGGLSTDTQYF
few	TRBD2	TRBV11-3	TRBJ2-2	TGTGCCAGCAGCTCCGGACTAGCGGGAACCGGGGAGCTGTTTTTT	CASSSGLAGTGELFF
-	-	TRBV7-9	TRBJ1-4	TGTGCCAGCAGCTCCCCACGGTTCCGTAATGAAAAACTGTTTTTT	CASSSPRFRNEKLFF
few	-	TRBV29-1	TRBJ2-6	TGCAGCGTGGAAACAGGGTCTGGGGCCAACGTCCTGACTTTC	CSVETGSGANVLTF
few	-	TRBV29-1	TRBJ2-1	TGCAGCGTTGAAGGGGACACCTTTTACAATGAGCAGTTCTTC	CSVEGDTFYNEQFF
many	TRBD1	TRBV4-1	TRBJ2-7	TGCGCCAGCAGCCACTCCGGGACAGGGGACTACGAGCAGTACTTC	CASSHSGTGDYEQYF
few	TRBD1	TRBV3-1	TRBJ1-5	TGTGCCAGCAGCCAAACCCAAGACAGGGTCGGCAATCAGCCCCAGCATTTT	CASSQTQDRVGNQPQHF
-	TRBD2	TRBV30	TRBJ2-1	TGTGCCAGTAGTATGGTAGCGGGAGGACACAATGAGCAGTTCTTC	CASSMVAGGHNEQFF
few	-	TRBV7-8	TRBJ2-5	TGTGCCAGCAGCTTAGAGTGGGGCGCACGGGAGACCCAGTACTTC	CASSLEWGARETQYF
few	-	TRBV20-1	TRBJ2-4	TGCAGTGCTAGGAGCCGGGCGGCCAAAAACATTCAGTACTTC	CSARSRAAKNIQYF
many	TRBD1	TRBV7-9	TRBJ2-1	TGTGCCAGCAGCTCACGGGACAGTACCTACAATGAGCAGTTCTTC	CASSSRDSTYNEQFF
few	-	TRBV28	TRBJ2-2	TGTGCCAGCAGTTTATCGCCCTCCCTATTCACCGGGGAGCTGTTTTTT	CASSLSPSLFTGELFF
few	-	TRBV5-1	TRBJ2-7	TGCGCCAGCAGCTCAAACCGGTTATTTGCCTACGAGCAGTACTTC	CASSSNRLFAYEQYF
many	-	TRBV14	TRBJ1-2	TGTGCCAGCAGCCAAGTTGAGTACTATGGCTACACCTTC	CASSQVEYYGYTF
-	TRBD2	TRBV28	TRBJ2-3	TGTGCCAGCGAGGGGAGGGCTAGCGGAGTGGTTGGCACAGATACGCAGTATTTT	CASEGRASGVVGTDTQYF
many	TRBD1	TRBV6-2/TRBV6-3	TRBJ2-7	TGTGCCAGCAGGGGCGACAGGGCCTACGAGCAGTACTTC	CASRGDRAYEQYF
-	-	TRBV20-1	TRBJ2-7	TGCAGTGCCCATGGACCCGACGCCCTCTACGAGCAGTACTTC	CSAHGPDALYEQYF
-	TRBD2	TRBV14	TRBJ2-7	TGTGCCAGCAGCCAGCAACTAGCGGGAAAGCTGGTACTCCCCGAGCAGTACTTC	CASSQQLAGKLVLPEQYF
few	-	TRBV9	TRBJ1-1	TGTGCCAGCAGCGGTCCGGGGGAAGCTTTCTTT	CASSGPGEAFF
-	TRBD2	TRBV6-2/TRBV6-3	TRBJ2-1	TGTGCCAGCAGCCTACTAGCGCCGTCCTACAATGAGCAGTTCTTC	CASSLLAPSYNEQFF
many	-	TRBV4-3	TRBJ2-3	TGCGCCAGCAGCCAGCTACTCGAAGATACGCAGTATTTT	CASSQLLEDTQYF
few	TRBD2	TRBV7-9	TRBJ2-3	TGTGCCAGCAGCCGGAGGGAGGGCTCAGATACGCAGTATTTT	CASSRREGSDTQYF
few	-	TRBV28	TRBJ1-1	TGTGCCAGCAGTTTACCACGGACCGAACAGGGTGAAGCTTTCTTT	CASSLPRTEQGEAFF
-	TRBD2	TRBV10-2	TRBJ2-7	TGCGCCAGCTCGGCGGGAGCTATTTACGAGCAGTACTTC	CASSAGAIYEQYF
few	TRBD1	TRBV7-3	TRBJ2-2	TGTGCCAGCGGGGACAGGGAAAGTACCGGGGAGCTGTTTTTT	CASGDRESTGELFF
few	TRBD2	TRBV7-2	TRBJ2-7	TGTGCCAGCAGCTTATCCCTAGCGGGCTCCCTCGAGCAGTACTTC	CASSLSLAGSLEQYF
few	-	TRBV12-3/TRBV12-4	TRBJ2-5	TGTGCCAGCAGCCACCCCAGGGCAGGCCAAGAGACCCAGTACTTC	CASSHPRAGQETQYF
few	TRBD2	TRBV4-3	TRBJ2-7	TGCGCCAGCAGCCAAGATCGGGCGGGAGACTCCTACGAGCAGTACTTC	CASSQDRAGDSYEQYF
few	-	TRBV24-1	TRBJ2-2	TGTGCCACCAGTGATTTGTGGCAGACCCCGAACACCGGGGAGCTGTTTTTT	CATSDLWQTPNTGELFF
few	TRBD2	TRBV7-8	TRBJ2-3	TGTGCCAGCAGCCCCCGACTAGCGGGCCCAGATACGCAGTATTTT	CASSPRLAGPDTQYF
-	TRBD2	TRBV27	TRBJ2-7	TGTGCCAGCAGCTATCTAGCGGGGGACTCCTACGAGCAGTACTTC	CASSYLAGDSYEQYF
few	-	TRBV9	TRBJ2-1	TGTGCCAGCAGCGTAGGTGGGATGGGAGATTATGAGCAGTTCTTC	CASSVGGMGDYEQFF
few	-	TRBV7-9	TRBJ2-1	TGTGCCAGCAGCCACCGGGACGACCGGGACAATGAGCAGTTCTTC	CASSHRDDRDNEQFF
few	-	TRBV27	TRBJ1-1	TGTGCCAGCAGTCGAGGCCGCCCGACGAACACTGAAGCTTTCTTT	CASSRGRPTNTEAFF
few	TRBD2	TRBV4-3	TRBJ2-3	TGCGCCAGCAGCCAAGATCGGACTAGCGGGGGTACGCAGTATTTT	CASSQDRTSGGTQYF